This TCR beta chain comes out of a study of T-cell reconstitution after alpha-beta-depleted transplantation in children. The sample holds a few counts of this clonotype. Unique molecular identifiers were used to barcode this TCRbeta library. One entry per CDR3 protein results from TCRdb running MiXCR on the PCR reads. The sample carries around 400,000 distinct CDR3 sequences, 20% recorded once. Trimming cost V 2 bases and J 4 bases, with 14 bases left between them. CDR3 size: 15 residues. This material consisted of PBMCs from the stem cell graft donor, taken from the stem cell graft. The chain recombines TRBV12-3 or TRBV12-4 with TRBJ1-2; D may be TRBD1 (6 bases). This sequence was found in a human donor who donated a stem cell graft to a child with acute myeloid leukemia. The CDR3: CASSLLGGKGYGYTF. As DNA, the CDR3 is TGTGCCAGCAGTTTACTGGGGGGCAAGGGCTATGGCTACACCTTC.